This record looks at one TCR beta chain sequence and its context. The antigen remains undetermined. The data stem from a study of T cell responses to AZD1222 COVID-19 vaccine. Overall study context: Second-dose groups at about 4 or about 12 weeks were pooled.

The table came from immunoSEQ multiplex PCR; TCRdb's copy has only in-frame clones and leaves some out. This sample carries nearly 80,000 clones, approximately 80% of them seen once, and the ten largest clones take about 20%. In germline, CDR1 is SGHRS, CDR2 YFSETQ. The CDR3 has 15 residues. After removal of 3 bases from V and 5 bases from J, the junction contained 8 bases not matched to a gene. Overall study results and limits: At baseline, seropositivity was found in only six or seven AZD1222 recipients. Targets within unmutated variant regions were reportedly found for nearly half of spike-specific TCRs.

The V and J genes are TRBV5-1 and TRBJ2-5, with 9 bases lining up with TRBD1. The sequencing used peripheral blood, collected on day 0 of AZD1222 vaccination. The TCR comes from an adult in good health. CDR3 sequence (DNA): TGCGCCAGCAGCTCCGGGACAGGGAGAGGGGAGACCCAGTACTTC. This gives the protein CASSSGTGRGETQYF. The whole variable domain, filled in from reference TRBV5-1 and TRBJ2-5, reads KAGVTQTPRYLIKTRGQQVTLSCSPISGHRSVSWYQQTPGQGLQFLFEYFSETQRNKGNFPGRFSGRQFSNSRSEMNVSTLELGDSALYLCASSSGTGRGETQYFGPGTRLLVL.